This T cell receptor (beta chain) was captured by sequencing in a study of T cell responses to AZD1222 COVID-19 vaccine. Study-wide findings and caveats: None of the repertoires were sampled until the peak T cell response had passed. Among spike-specific TCRs, nearly half reportedly target unmutated variant regions. Donors skewed white British and female; clonal diversity was possibly underestimated.

The V and J ends lost 3 bases and 3 bases respectively, with 6 bases between them. This CDR3 has 12 residues. CDR1 and CDR2 (germline): SEHNR, FQNEAQ (reference sequence). Worth noting for this clone: The antigen is undetermined.

Sequenced by immunoSEQ multiplex PCR; TCRdb stores in-frame clones only, minus some. The sample holds 100,000 to 150,000 clones, 85% to 90% seen once. The material was peripheral blood, obtained on day 0 of AZD1222 vaccination. The chain couples TRBV7-9 to TRBJ2-7; unclear D gene. This receptor was identified in an adult in good health. In DNA form, the CDR3 reads TGTGCCAGCAGCTTCGGGCTCTACGAGCAGTACTTC. It is translated as CASSFGLYEQYF.